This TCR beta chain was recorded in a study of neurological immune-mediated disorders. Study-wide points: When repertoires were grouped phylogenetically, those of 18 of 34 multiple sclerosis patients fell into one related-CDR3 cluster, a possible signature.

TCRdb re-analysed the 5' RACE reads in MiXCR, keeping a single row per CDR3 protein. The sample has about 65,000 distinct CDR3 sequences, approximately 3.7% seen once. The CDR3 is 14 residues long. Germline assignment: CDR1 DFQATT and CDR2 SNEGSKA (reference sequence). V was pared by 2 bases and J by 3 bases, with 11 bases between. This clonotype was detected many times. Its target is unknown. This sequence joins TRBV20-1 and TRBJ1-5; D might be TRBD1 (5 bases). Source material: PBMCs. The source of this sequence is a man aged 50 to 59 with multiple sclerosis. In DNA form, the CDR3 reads TGCAGTGCTAGACGGGGCGGAAACAATCAGCCCCAGCATTTT. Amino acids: CSARRGGNNQPQHF.